The 32 T cell receptor beta chains listed next were all sequenced from one sample in a study of blood T cell repertoires in COVID-19. Assay used: immunoSEQ multiplex PCR; TCRdb lists only in-frame clones, some missing. The table lists roughly 420,000 clones, roughly 90% of them singletons, with around 0.91% in the top ten. What was sequenced was PBMCs or T cells enriched from blood (not recorded which). The source is a woman aged 25 to 45 with acute COVID-19.

The V call is TRBV24-1, the J call TRBJ1-3; no definite D call. Per the germline V gene, CDR1 is KGHDR and CDR2 is SFDVKD. Trimming removed 7 bases at V and 0 bases at J, with 6 bases between. The CDR3 has 13 residues. This CDR3 is CATREASGNTIYF. The CDR3 DNA follows: TGTGCCACCAGGGAGGCCTCTGGAAACACCATATATTTT.

V is TRBV18 and J is TRBJ1-6; possibly TRBD1 for D (6 bases). This CDR3 contains 15 residues. Trimming removed 3 bases from V and 7 bases from J, with 13 bases in between. Germline CDR1 reads KGHSH; CDR2 reads LQKENI. Here the CDR3 reads CASSPREGVNSPLHF. CDR3 DNA sequence: TGTGCCAGCTCACCGAGGGAGGGGGTCAATTCACCCCTCCACTTT. Variable domain in full (rest from reference TRBV18 and TRBJ1-6): NAGVMQNPRHLVRRRGQEARLRCSPMKGHSHVYWYRQLPEEGLKFMVYLQKENIIDESGMPKERFSAEFPKEGPSILRIQQVVRGDSAAYFCASSPREGVNSPLHFGNGTRLTVT.

J is TRBJ1-5 and V is TRBV7-2; D perhaps matches TRBD1 (5 bases). CDR3 length: 16 residues. With 1 base removed from V and 0 bases from J, the gap between germline ends came to 10 bases. The germline gives CDR1 SGHTA, CDR2 FQGNSA. CDR3 region: CASSLGYRSSNQPQHF. The CDR3 nucleotides are TGTGCCAGCAGCTTAGGGTACAGGAGTAGCAATCAGCCCCAGCATTTT.

In its sample, this clone was seen once. The rearrangement links TRBV7-2 to TRBJ2-5; 7 positions agree with TRBD2. CDR1 is SGHTA and CDR2 is FQGNSA in the germline V gene. V lost 2 bases and J lost 5; bases outside the gene matches: 14. This CDR3 is built from 17 residues. The CDR3 reads CASSLFSAAGPGETQYF. The CDR3 DNA reads as TGTGCCAGCAGCTTATTCTCGGCAGCGGGGCCCGGTGAGACCCAGTACTTC. The full variable domain, its missing parts supplied by reference TRBV7-2 and TRBJ2-5, is GAGVSQSPSNKVTEKGKDVELRCDPISGHTALYWYRQSLGQGLEFLIYFQGNSAPDKSGLPSDRFSAERTGGSVSTLTIQRTQQEDSAVYLCASSLFSAAGPGETQYFGPGTRLLVL.

Only one count was recorded for this clone. CDR3 protein: CASSDKNRDYNEKLFF. The CDR3 DNA is TGTGCCAGCAGCGATAAAAACCGGGATTACAATGAAAAACTGTTTTTT. This chain connects TRBV7-8 to TRBJ1-4, with D unresolved. Germline V CDR1 and CDR2: SGHVS, FQNEAQ. V was clipped by 5 bases and J by 5 bases, with 18 bases between them. The CDR3 contains 16 residues.

V gene TRBV29-1 combines with J gene TRBJ1-3, with a tentative D call TRBD1 (5 bases). Per the germline V gene, CDR1 is SQVTM and CDR2 is ANQGSEA. The CDR3 is 15 amino acids. The ends were cut back, 2 bases at V and 0 bases at J, with 11 bases in the middle. CDR3 in amino acids: CSVESRGYSGNTIYF. The DNA of the CDR3 is TGCAGCGTTGAAAGTAGGGGATACTCTGGAAACACCATATATTTT.

Only a few counts were recorded for this clone. The chain combines TRBV7-3 with TRBJ2-1; weak D call: TRBD2 (6 bases). Trimming removed 5 bases from V and 6 bases from J, with 11 bases in between. The CDR3 has 13 amino acids. From germline, CDR1 is SGHTA and CDR2 FQGTGA. In nucleotides, the CDR3 is TGTGCCAGCAGCCGAGGCGGGGCCAATGAGCAGTTCTTC. It codes for CASSRGGANEQFF.

This rearrangement joins TRBV10-3 to TRBJ2-7, with 9 bases aligning to TRBD1. Losses at the gene ends were 6 bases for V and 3 bases for J; bases not matched to a gene: 18. The CDR3 loop spans 18 amino acids. Germline values: CDR1 ENHRY, CDR2 SYGVKD. CDR3 protein: CAISGTGLVRGDNYEQYF. The CDR3 bases are TGTGCCATCAGCGGGACAGGGTTAGTACGGGGTGACAACTACGAGCAGTACTTC.

The genes are TRBV19 and TRBJ1-1, with a weak D call TRBD1 (6 bases). Germline V lookup: CDR1 LNHDA, CDR2 SQIVND (reference sequence). With 6 bases removed from V and 4 bases from J, the gap between germline ends came to 15 bases. CDR3 length equals 14 residues. The CDR3 bases are TGTGCCAGTAGCACAACAGGGTCCGGCACTGAAGCTTTCTTT. This encodes CASSTTGSGTEAFF.

This clone is a singleton in its sample. V usage is TRBV10-3 and J usage is TRBJ2-1; 14 bases match TRBD2. Germline trimming cut 10 bases from V and 3 bases from J; bases unmatched to any gene: 11. The CDR3 extends over 17 amino acids. Germline V gives CDR1 ENHRY, CDR2 SYGVKD. The CDR3 nucleotides read TGTGCCACCGCTTTGACTAGCGGGGGGGCTCACTACAATGAGCAGTTCTTC. It is translated as CATALTSGGAHYNEQFF.

The chain employs TRBV21-1 and TRBJ1-5. TRBV21-1 is termed a pseudogene. This CDR3 region has 14 residues. In DNA, the CDR3 is TGTGCCACCCCGAGGGTGAATAGCAATCAGCCCCAGCATTTT. Amino acids: CATPRVNSNQPQHF.

V is TRBV5-1 and J is TRBJ2-7, with TRBD1 matching over 7 bases. Trimming took 2 bases from V and 3 from J; bases not matched to a gene: 8. The CDR3 contains 15 residues. Germline loops: CDR1 SGHRS, CDR2 YFSETQ. The CDR3 nucleotides read TGCGCCAGCAGCTTCAGCGGACAGGCAGACTACGAGCAGTACTTC. Amino acid sequence: CASSFSGQADYEQYF.

Notes on this clone: In the same sample, other DNA sequences code for this CDR3. The gene calls are TRBV15 and TRBJ1-2, with a possible D match to TRBD1 (5 bases). CDR1 and CDR2 (germline): LNHNV, YYDKDF (reference sequence). The V end was cut by 6 bases, the J end by 2 bases, with 7 bases between. The CDR3 consists of 12 residues. CDR3 amino acids: CATSQGNYGYTF. The CDR3 region has the DNA TGTGCCACCAGTCAGGGAAACTATGGCTACACCTTC.

The chain uses TRBV19 and TRBJ2-3; 7 positions match TRBD2. Germline V gene sequence: CDR1 LNHDA, CDR2 SQIVND (reference sequence). V lost 3 bases to trimming and J lost 2 bases; unmatched junction nucleotides: 5. The CDR3 length is 15 residues. The CDR3 loop reads CASSMTGGYTDTQYF. For the CDR3, the DNA is TGTGCCAGTAGTATGACGGGGGGATACACAGATACGCAGTATTTT. Complete variable domain (other parts from reference TRBV19 and TRBJ2-3): DGGITQSPKYLFRKEGQNVTLSCEQNLNHDAMYWYRQDPGQGLRLIYYSQIVNDFQKGDIAEGYSVSREKKESFPLTVTSAQKNPTAFYLCASSMTGGYTDTQYFGPGTRLTVL.

This clone was detected only once. The V and J genes are TRBV2 and TRBJ1-4; D call uncertain. This CDR3 spans 14 amino acids. V was shortened by 4 bases and J by 5 bases, with 11 bases between the two germline ends. The germline V gene has CDR1 SNHLY and CDR2 FYNNEI. In nucleotides, the CDR3 is TGTGCCAGCAGTGCTTCGGGATGGAATGAAAAACTGTTTTTT. Translated: CASSASGWNEKLFF.

The V call is TRBV19, the J call TRBJ1-2; 9 bases agree with TRBD1. In germline, CDR1 is LNHDA, CDR2 SQIVND (reference sequence). CDR3 length: 17 amino acids. With 1 base clipped from V and 0 bases from J, the junction kept 6 bases outside the gene matches. The CDR3 spells CASSIGGTGTTNYGYTF. The DNA for the CDR3 is TGTGCCAGTAGTATAGGCGGGACAGGGACTACTAACTATGGCTACACCTTC.

The chain combines TRBV7-2 with TRBJ1-4; a possible D gene is TRBD1 (6 bases). This CDR3 is 16 amino acids long. Germline V gene data show CDR1 as SGHTA and CDR2 as FQGNSA. Trimming took off 3 bases at V and 0 bases at J, with 11 bases between the two ends. The CDR3 sequence: CASSFLRTATNEKLFF. In DNA form, the CDR3 reads TGTGCCAGCAGCTTTTTGCGGACAGCAACTAATGAAAAACTGTTTTTT.

This chain joins TRBV6-5 and TRBJ1-6; the D gene is possibly TRBD1 (5 bases). Germline V gene data show CDR1 as MNHEY and CDR2 as SVGAGI. The ends were cut back, 6 bases at V and 7 bases at J, with 13 bases in the middle. This CDR3 is 14 amino acids long. The CDR3 loop is CASRFQGWNSPLHF. The CDR3 DNA follows: TGTGCCAGCAGATTTCAGGGTTGGAATTCACCCCTCCACTTT.

This clone was seen a few times. This chain uses TRBV29-1 with TRBJ1-2; 7 bases are a match to TRBD1. From germline, CDR1 is SQVTM and CDR2 ANQGSEA. This CDR3 spans 15 amino acids. The V segment lost 7 bases and the J segment 2 bases; nucleotides outside the gene matches: 13. The CDR3 DNA reads as TGCAGCGCCCGAGGACCCGGGACAGCGAACTATGGCTACACCTTC. This codes for CSARGPGTANYGYTF.

The V and J genes are TRBV7-9 and TRBJ1-5; 7 bases line up with TRBD1. This CDR3 is 17 amino acids long. From germline, CDR1 is SEHNR and CDR2 FQNEAQ (reference sequence). The V and J ends lost 5 bases and 3 bases, in that order; junction bases with no gene match: 13. This CDR3 is CASSPGPGQRDNQPQHF. Here the CDR3 DNA reads TGTGCCAGCAGCCCCGGCCCGGGACAGAGGGACAATCAGCCCCAGCATTTT.

The chain recombines TRBV27 with TRBJ1-4; the D gene is possibly TRBD1 (6 bases). Germline-derived CDR1 and CDR2 are MNHEY and SMNVEV (reference sequence). Trimming left V 6 bases short and J 7 bases short, with 15 bases between. The CDR3 spans 14 residues. The CDR3 DNA sequence: TGTGCCAGCAGGGGGGCACAGGATTTTGAAAAACTGTTTTTT. Protein: CASRGAQDFEKLFF.

DNA for the CDR3: TGTGCCAGCAGTTTTATTCTAGAAAGAAACTACGAGCAGTACTTC. Translating it yields CASSFILERNYEQYF. This chain uses TRBV28 with TRBJ2-7; unclear D gene. Germline V CDR1 and CDR2: MDHEN, SYDVKM. V was shortened by 3 bases and J by 3 bases, with 15 bases between the two germline ends. The CDR3 loop spans 15 amino acids.

This chain uses TRBV6-4 with TRBJ1-1, with 9 bases matching TRBD1. Germline trimming cut 9 bases from V and 11 bases from J; bases unmatched to any gene: 13. This CDR3 has 13 amino acids. In germline, CDR1 is MRHNA, CDR2 SNTAGT. The CDR3 protein is CASIQGARPGAFF. CDR3 nucleotides: TGTGCCAGTATACAGGGGGCGCGGCCCGGGGCTTTCTTT.

The J gene is TRBJ2-2, the V gene TRBV6-5; 9 bases agree with TRBD1. The junction had 6 bases not matched to a gene; V was cut back by 6 bases and J by 4 bases. The germline gives CDR1 MNHEY, CDR2 SVGAGI. CDR3 length: 15 amino acids. The CDR3 DNA reads TGTGCCAGCAGGGGTGGGACAGGGACCACCGGGGAGCTGTTTTTT. Protein product: CASRGGTGTTGELFF.

On this clone: Other DNA sequences in this sample translate to the same CDR3. The chain has TRBV27 and TRBJ1-3; tentatively, D is TRBD1 (6 bases). V gave up 1 base and J gave up 7 bases, with 11 bases separating them. The CDR3 has 14 residues. Looked up from germline, CDR1 is MNHEY and CDR2 is SMNVEV (reference sequence). CDR3 coding DNA: TGTGCCAGCAGTTTATTGGGGGCAGGGAACACCATATATTTT. Translated: CASSLLGAGNTIYF.

J is TRBJ2-2 and V is TRBV9; weak D call: TRBD2 (6 bases). The CDR3 has 16 amino acids. V was shortened by 6 bases and J by 1 base, with 16 bases between the two germline ends. Germline V gene sequence: CDR1 SGDLS, CDR2 YYNGEE. CDR3 coding DNA: TGTGCCAGCACCCCCAGGGCGGGGAGGAACACCGGGGAGCTGTTTTTT. This gives the protein CASTPRAGRNTGELFF.

This chain links TRBV10-3 with TRBJ1-2; D ambiguous. Germline assignment: CDR1 ENHRY and CDR2 SYGVKD. V was shortened by 7 bases and J by 1 base, with 10 bases between the two germline ends. This CDR3 contains 13 residues. The CDR3 DNA follows: TGTGCCATCACCAGACTGCTTAACTATGGCTACACCTTC. Protein: CAITRLLNYGYTF.

The gene calls are TRBV5-1 and TRBJ1-1, with D perhaps matching TRBD1 (5 bases). Germline-derived CDR1 and CDR2 are SGHRS and YFSETQ. V was pared by 3 bases and J by 0 bases, with 12 bases between. There are 15 residues in the CDR3. The CDR3 nucleotides are TGCGCCAGCAGCTGGGGGGGACGGTTGAACACTGAAGCTTTCTTT. Amino acid sequence: CASSWGGRLNTEAFF.

The table lists this clone with a few counts. Other DNA sequences of this sample code for an identical CDR3. The chain uses TRBV2 and TRBJ2-2, with D possibly matching TRBD2 (7 bases). CDR1 SNHLY and CDR2 FYNNEI come from the germline V gene. V was trimmed by 8 bases and J by 0 bases, leaving 13 bases between them. The CDR3 loop spans 15 amino acids. The DNA of the CDR3 is TGTGCCAGCGGGGGGGACAACGCGAACACCGGGGAGCTGTTTTTT. It translates to CASGGDNANTGELFF.

This chain uses TRBV19 with TRBJ1-5; maybe TRBD1 (6 bases). The CDR3 spans 15 residues. The germline V gene has CDR1 LNHDA and CDR2 SQIVND (reference sequence). The V end lost 2 bases, the J end lost 3 bases, and 11 bases lay between the germline ends. The CDR3 reads CASSIIAGANQPQHF. Written as DNA, the CDR3 is TGTGCCAGTAGTATAATCGCGGGGGCCAATCAGCCCCAGCATTTT. Full variable domain (missing parts from reference TRBV19 and TRBJ1-5): DGGITQSPKYLFRKEGQNVTLSCEQNLNHDAMYWYRQDPGQGLRLIYYSQIVNDFQKGDIAEGYSVSREKKESFPLTVTSAQKNPTAFYLCASSIIAGANQPQHFGDGTRLSIL.

J is TRBJ2-1 and V is TRBV7-9; maybe TRBD1 (6 bases). Trimming removed 5 bases at V and 1 base at J, with 15 bases between. From germline, CDR1 is SEHNR and CDR2 FQNEAQ (reference sequence). The CDR3 is 16 residues long. CDR3 sequence (DNA): TGTGCCAGCAGCCCTAGTGAGGGGGTATCCTACAATGAGCAGTTCTTC. As protein: CASSPSEGVSYNEQFF.

This chain connects TRBV7-3 to TRBJ2-3, with 13 bases that match TRBD2. The germline V gene encodes CDR1 SGHTA and CDR2 FQGTGA. Losses at the gene ends were 5 bases for V and 5 bases for J; bases not matched to a gene: 7. This CDR3 has 16 residues. The CDR3 bases are TGTGCCAGCAGCCGAACTAGCGGGGGGGCAATAGATACGCAGTATTTT. Encoded protein: CASSRTSGGAIDTQYF. The full variable domain, with the rest looked up from reference TRBV7-3 and TRBJ2-3, is GAGVSQTPSNKVTEKGKYVELRCDPISGHTALYWYRQSLGQGPEFLIYFQGTGAADDSGLPNDRFFAVRPEGSVSTLKIQRTERGDSAVYLCASSRTSGGAIDTQYFGPGTRLTVL.